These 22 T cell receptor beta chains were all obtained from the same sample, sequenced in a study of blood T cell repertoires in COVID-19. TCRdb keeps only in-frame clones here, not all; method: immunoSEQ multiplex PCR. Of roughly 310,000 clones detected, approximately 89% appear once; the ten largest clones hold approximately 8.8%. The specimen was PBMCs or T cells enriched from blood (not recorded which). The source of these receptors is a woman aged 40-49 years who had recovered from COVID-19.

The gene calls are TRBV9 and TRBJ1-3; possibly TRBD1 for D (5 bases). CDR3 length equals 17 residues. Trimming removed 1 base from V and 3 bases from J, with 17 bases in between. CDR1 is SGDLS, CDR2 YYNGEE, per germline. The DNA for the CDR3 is TGTGCCAGCAGCGTACAGGGCACCGGATCTCTTGGAAACACCATATATTTT. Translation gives CASSVQGTGSLGNTIYF.

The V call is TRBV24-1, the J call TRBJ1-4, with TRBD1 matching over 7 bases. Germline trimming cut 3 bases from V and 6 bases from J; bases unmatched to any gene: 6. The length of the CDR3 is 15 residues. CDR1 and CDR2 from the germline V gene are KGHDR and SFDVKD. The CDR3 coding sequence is TGTGCCACCAGTGATCCTAGGGACAGAGATGAAAAACTGTTTTTT. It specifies CATSDPRDRDEKLFF.

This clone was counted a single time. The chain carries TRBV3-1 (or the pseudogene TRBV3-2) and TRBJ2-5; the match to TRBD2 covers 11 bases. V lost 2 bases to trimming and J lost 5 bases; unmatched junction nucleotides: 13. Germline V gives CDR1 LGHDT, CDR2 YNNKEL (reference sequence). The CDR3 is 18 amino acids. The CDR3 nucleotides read TGTGCCAGCAGCCAAAGTCCCCTATTACTAGCGGGAGTGGAGACCCAGTACTTC. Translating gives CASSQSPLLLAGVETQYF.

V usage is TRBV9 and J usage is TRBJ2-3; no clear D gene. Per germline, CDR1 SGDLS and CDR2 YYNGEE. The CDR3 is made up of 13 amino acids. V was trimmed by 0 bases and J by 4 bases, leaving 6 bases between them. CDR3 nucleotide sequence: TGTGCCAGCAGCGTAGGAGTTCCAGATACGCAGTATTTT. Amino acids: CASSVGVPDTQYF.

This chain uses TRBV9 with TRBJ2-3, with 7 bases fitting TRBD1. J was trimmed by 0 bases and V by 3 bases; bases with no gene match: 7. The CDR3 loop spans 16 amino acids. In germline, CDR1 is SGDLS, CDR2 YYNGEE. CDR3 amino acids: CASSGLTGTSTDTQYF. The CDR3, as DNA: TGTGCCAGCAGCGGGCTGACAGGGACCAGCACAGATACGCAGTATTTT.

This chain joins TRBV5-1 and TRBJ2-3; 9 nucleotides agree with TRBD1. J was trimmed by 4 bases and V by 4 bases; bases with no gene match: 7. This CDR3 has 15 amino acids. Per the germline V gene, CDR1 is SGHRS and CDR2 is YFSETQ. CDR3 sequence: CASSKQGAHPDTQYF. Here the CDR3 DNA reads TGCGCCAGCAGCAAACAGGGGGCCCACCCAGATACGCAGTATTTT.

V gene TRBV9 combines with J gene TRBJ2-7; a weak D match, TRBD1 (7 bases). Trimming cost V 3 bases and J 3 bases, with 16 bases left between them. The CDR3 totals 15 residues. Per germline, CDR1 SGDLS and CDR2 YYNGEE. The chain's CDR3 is CASSAGQEGYYEQYF. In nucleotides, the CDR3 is TGTGCCAGCAGCGCCGGACAGGAGGGTTACTACGAGCAGTACTTC.

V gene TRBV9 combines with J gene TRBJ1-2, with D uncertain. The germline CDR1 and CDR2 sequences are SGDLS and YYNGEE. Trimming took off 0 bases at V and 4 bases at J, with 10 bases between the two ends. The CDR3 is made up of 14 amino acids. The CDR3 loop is CASSVVEGGYGYTF. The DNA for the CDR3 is TGTGCCAGCAGCGTAGTTGAGGGTGGCTATGGCTACACCTTC.

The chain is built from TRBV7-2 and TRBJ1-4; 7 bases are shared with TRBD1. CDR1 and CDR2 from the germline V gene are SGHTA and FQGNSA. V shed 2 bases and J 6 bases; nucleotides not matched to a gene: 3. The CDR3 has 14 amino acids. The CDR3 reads CASSLNRGDEKLFF. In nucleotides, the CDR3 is TGTGCCAGCAGCTTAAACAGGGGTGATGAAAAACTGTTTTTT.

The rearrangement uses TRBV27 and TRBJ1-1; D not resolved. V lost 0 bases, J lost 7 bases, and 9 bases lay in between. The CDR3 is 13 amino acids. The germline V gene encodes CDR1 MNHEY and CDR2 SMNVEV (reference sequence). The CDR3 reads CASSLSEGYEAFF. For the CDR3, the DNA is TGTGCCAGCAGTTTATCGGAGGGTTATGAAGCTTTCTTT.

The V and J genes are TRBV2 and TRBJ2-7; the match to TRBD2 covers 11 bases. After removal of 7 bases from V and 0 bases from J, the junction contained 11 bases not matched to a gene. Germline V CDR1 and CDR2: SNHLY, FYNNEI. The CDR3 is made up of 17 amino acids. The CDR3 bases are TGTGCCAGCAAGAAATCTGCCGGGACTAGCGGCTCCTACGAGCAGTACTTC. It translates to CASKKSAGTSGSYEQYF. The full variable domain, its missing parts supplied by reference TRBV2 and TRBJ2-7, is EPEVTQTPSHQVTQMGQEVILRCVPISNHLYFYWYRQILGQKVEFLVSFYNNEISEKSEIFDDQFSVERPDGSNFTLKIRSTKLEDSAMYFCASKKSAGTSGSYEQYFGPGTRLTVT.

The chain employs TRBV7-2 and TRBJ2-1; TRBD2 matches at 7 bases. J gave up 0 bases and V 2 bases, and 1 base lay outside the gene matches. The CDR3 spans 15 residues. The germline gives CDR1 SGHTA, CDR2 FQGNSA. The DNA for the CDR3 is TGTGCCAGCAGCTTAAGCGGGGTCTCCTACAATGAGCAGTTCTTC. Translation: CASSLSGVSYNEQFF.

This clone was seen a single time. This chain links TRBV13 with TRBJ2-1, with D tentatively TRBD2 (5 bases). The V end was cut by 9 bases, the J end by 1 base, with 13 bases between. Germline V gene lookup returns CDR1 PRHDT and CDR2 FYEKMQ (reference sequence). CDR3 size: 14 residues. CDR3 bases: TGTGCCAGTCCCAACAGAGGGTCCTACAATGAGCAGTTCTTC. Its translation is CASPNRGSYNEQFF. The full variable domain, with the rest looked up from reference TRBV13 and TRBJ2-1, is AAGVIQSPRHLIKEKRETATLKCYPIPRHDTVYWYQQGPGQDPQFLISFYEKMQSDKGSIPDRFSAQQFSDYHSELNMSSLELGDSALYFCASPNRGSYNEQFFGPGTRLTVL.

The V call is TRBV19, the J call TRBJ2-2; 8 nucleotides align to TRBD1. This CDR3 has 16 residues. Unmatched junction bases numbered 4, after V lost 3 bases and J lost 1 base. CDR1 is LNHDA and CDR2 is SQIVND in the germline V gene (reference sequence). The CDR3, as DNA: TGTGCCAGTAGTATTGCCGGGACAGGGAACACCGGGGAGCTGTTTTTT. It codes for CASSIAGTGNTGELFF. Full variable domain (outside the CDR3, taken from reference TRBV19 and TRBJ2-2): DGGITQSPKYLFRKEGQNVTLSCEQNLNHDAMYWYRQDPGQGLRLIYYSQIVNDFQKGDIAEGYSVSREKKESFPLTVTSAQKNPTAFYLCASSIAGTGNTGELFFGEGSRLTVL.

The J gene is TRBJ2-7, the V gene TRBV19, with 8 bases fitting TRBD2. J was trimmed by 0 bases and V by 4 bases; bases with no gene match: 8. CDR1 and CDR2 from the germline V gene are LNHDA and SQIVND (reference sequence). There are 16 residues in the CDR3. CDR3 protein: CASSTPGTRSSYEQYF. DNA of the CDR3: TGTGCCAGTAGTACCCCCGGGACTAGGAGCTCCTACGAGCAGTACTTC. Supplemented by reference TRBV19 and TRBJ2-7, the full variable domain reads DGGITQSPKYLFRKEGQNVTLSCEQNLNHDAMYWYRQDPGQGLRLIYYSQIVNDFQKGDIAEGYSVSREKKESFPLTVTSAQKNPTAFYLCASSTPGTRSSYEQYFGPGTRLTVT.

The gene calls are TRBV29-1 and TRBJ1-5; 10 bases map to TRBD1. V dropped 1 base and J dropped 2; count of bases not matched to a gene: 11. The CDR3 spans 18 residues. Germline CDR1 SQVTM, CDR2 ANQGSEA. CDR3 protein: CSVEGATGGGLGNQPQHF. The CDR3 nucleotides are TGCAGCGTTGAAGGGGCGACAGGGGGCGGACTGGGCAATCAGCCCCAGCATTTT.

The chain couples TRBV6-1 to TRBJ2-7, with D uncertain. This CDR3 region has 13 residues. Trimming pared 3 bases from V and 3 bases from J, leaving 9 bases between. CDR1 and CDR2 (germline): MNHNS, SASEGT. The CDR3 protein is CASSERPYYEQYF. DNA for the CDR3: TGTGCCAGCAGTGAGAGGCCCTACTACGAGCAGTACTTC.

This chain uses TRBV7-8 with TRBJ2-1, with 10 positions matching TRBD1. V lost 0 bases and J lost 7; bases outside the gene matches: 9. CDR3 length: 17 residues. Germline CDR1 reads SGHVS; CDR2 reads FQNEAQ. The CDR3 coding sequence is TGTGCCAGCAGCTTAGCCCTAGGGACAGGGGTGGTGAATGAGCAGTTCTTC. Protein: CASSLALGTGVVNEQFF.

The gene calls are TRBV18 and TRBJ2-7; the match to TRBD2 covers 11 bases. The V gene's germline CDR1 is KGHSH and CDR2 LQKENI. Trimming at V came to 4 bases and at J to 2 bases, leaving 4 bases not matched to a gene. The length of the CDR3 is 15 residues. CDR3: CASSLILAGAYEQYF. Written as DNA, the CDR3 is TGTGCCAGCTCACTAATACTAGCGGGAGCCTACGAGCAGTACTTC. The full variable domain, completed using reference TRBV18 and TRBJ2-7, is NAGVMQNPRHLVRRRGQEARLRCSPMKGHSHVYWYRQLPEEGLKFMVYLQKENIIDESGMPKERFSAEFPKEGPSILRIQQVVRGDSAAYFCASSLILAGAYEQYFGPGTRLTVT.

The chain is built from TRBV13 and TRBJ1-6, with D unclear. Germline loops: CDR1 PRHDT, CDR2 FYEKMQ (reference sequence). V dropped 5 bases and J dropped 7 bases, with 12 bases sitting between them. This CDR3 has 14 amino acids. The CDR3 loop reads CASSPFSPNSPLHF. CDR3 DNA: TGTGCCAGCAGCCCATTCAGTCCCAATTCACCCCTCCACTTT.

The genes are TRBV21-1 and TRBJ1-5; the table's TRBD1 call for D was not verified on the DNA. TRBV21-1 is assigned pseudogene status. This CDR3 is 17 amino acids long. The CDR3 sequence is CASSPRGTPNSNQPQHF. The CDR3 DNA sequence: TGTGCCAGCAGCCCTCGAGGGACACCTAATAGCAATCAGCCCCAGCATTTT.

DNA for the CDR3: TGTGCCAGCTCACCACCAGCAGGGTCAGATACGCAGTATTTT. This translates into CASSPPAGSDTQYF. This sequence joins TRBV18 and TRBJ2-3, with D tentatively TRBD1 (5 bases). This CDR3 is 14 amino acids long. Germline V gives CDR1 KGHSH, CDR2 LQKENI. The V end was cut by 0 bases, the J end by 4 bases, with 8 bases between.